This TCR beta chain was sequenced in a study of T-cell memory formation after mild COVID-19. 5'RACE primed from the constant segment yielded TCR alpha and TCR beta cDNA libraries bearing sample barcodes and UMIs. TCRdb re-called the 5' RACE reads through MiXCR, storing one row per CDR3 protein. The top ten clones hold 8.5% to 9% of a sample with around 420,000 distinct CDR3 sequences, less than 25% of them seen once. J gave up 2 bases and V 6 bases, and 11 bases lay outside the gene matches. There are 16 residues in the CDR3. Germline V gene sequence: CDR1 SGHRS, CDR2 YFSETQ. This TCR was recovered from an adult woman who had mild COVID-19 (a few samples of this study predate the infection). Cell type and time point are not known. The chain links TRBV5-1 to TRBJ2-3, with 8 bases fitting TRBD1. What was sequenced was PBMCs or a T cell subset sorted from them (not recorded which). CDR3 coding DNA: TGCGCCAGCATCCACGGACAGGGCCACTCCACAGATACGCAGTATTTT. It is translated as CASIHGQGHSTDTQYF.